A single sample gave rise to the 7 T cell receptor beta chains below, sequenced in a study of cytomegalovirus exposure and HLA in healthy donors. 60 Vbeta and 13 Jbeta primers were used in PCR. Only in-frame clones appear in the TCRdb table, and some are missing; sequencing was by immunoSEQ multiplex PCR. This table has around 130,000 clones, 70% to 80% appearing once. Sequenced sample: PBMCs. These receptors originate from a woman aged 60 to 75 in good health and CMV-seronegative.

This clone was recorded only once. V gene TRBV7-2 combines with J gene TRBJ2-7; 7 nucleotides line up with TRBD2. Trimming removed 6 bases from V and 2 bases from J; junction bases left unmatched: 13. Germline lookup yields CDR1 SGHTA and CDR2 FQGNSA. This CDR3 comprises 16 residues. CDR3 region: CASSRIERRGTYEQYF. The CDR3 bases are TGTGCCAGCAGTCGTATCGAAAGGCGGGGGACCTACGAGCAGTACTTC.

This clone was counted between two and nine times. V and J are TRBV18 and TRBJ1-2, with D maybe TRBD1 (6 bases). Germline values: CDR1 KGHSH, CDR2 LQKENI. V was cut by 3 bases and J by 5 bases, with 16 bases left in between. CDR3 size: 15 residues. The CDR3: CASSPNRQEMYGYTF. The CDR3 nucleotides are TGTGCCAGCTCACCGAATAGACAGGAAATGTATGGCTACACCTTC. Using reference TRBV18 and TRBJ1-2 for the parts outside the CDR3, the full variable domain is NAGVMQNPRHLVRRRGQEARLRCSPMKGHSHVYWYRQLPEEGLKFMVYLQKENIIDESGMPKERFSAEFPKEGPSILRIQQVVRGDSAAYFCASSPNRQEMYGYTFGSGTRLTVV.

The rearrangement links TRBV2 to TRBJ2-7; D call uncertain. Germline assignment: CDR1 SNHLY and CDR2 FYNNEI. The CDR3 extends over 13 amino acids. Trimming removed 3 bases from V and 3 bases from J, with 9 bases in between. CDR3 amino acids: CASSDRLDYEQYF. The CDR3 nucleotides are TGTGCCAGCAGTGACAGGTTAGACTACGAGCAGTACTTC.

The chain carries TRBV21-1 and TRBJ1-1; the D call TRBD1 from the table was never checked on the DNA. TRBV21-1 is designated a pseudogene. The CDR3 is made up of 14 amino acids. The CDR3 region has the DNA TGTGCCAGCAGCCTCAGGGGCGTAGGCGCTGAAGCTTTCTTT. Translation gives CASSLRGVGAEAFF.

V and J are TRBV7-2 and TRBJ2-7; 9 positions match TRBD2. The CDR3 has 17 residues. The germline gives CDR1 SGHTA, CDR2 FQGNSA. Trimming took 4 bases from V and 0 from J; bases not matched to a gene: 10. In DNA, the CDR3 is TGTGCCAGCAGCTATGTGGAACTAGCGGGCAACTCCTACGAGCAGTACTTC. This translates into CASSYVELAGNSYEQYF.

The chain links TRBV11-2 to TRBJ2-2; D is uncertain. CDR1 and CDR2 (germline): SGHAT, FQNNGV. V was clipped by 5 bases and J by 4 bases, with 20 bases between them. This CDR3 is built from 17 residues. CDR3 sequence reads: CASSGDGIPLFTGELFF. Written as DNA, the CDR3 is TGTGCCAGCAGCGGAGACGGTATCCCTCTTTTCACCGGGGAGCTGTTTTTT. The full variable domain, with the rest looked up from reference TRBV11-2 and TRBJ2-2, is EAGVAQSPRYKIIEKRQSVAFWCNPISGHATLYWYQQILGQGPKLLIQFQNNGVVDDSQLPKDRFSAERLKGVDSTLKIQPAKLEDSAVYLCASSGDGIPLFTGELFFGEGSRLTVL.

V usage is TRBV30 and J usage is TRBJ1-1; possibly TRBD1 for D (5 bases). Germline lookup yields CDR1 GTSNPN and CDR2 SVGIG (reference sequence). CDR3 length: 18 residues. V was clipped by 4 bases and J by 0 bases, with 24 bases between them. This CDR3 is CAWNSPGGRGGMNTEAFF. Here the CDR3 DNA reads TGTGCCTGGAATTCCCCGGGTGGGAGGGGTGGCATGAACACTGAAGCTTTCTTT.